This TCR beta chain emerged from a study of identical twins. Notes on the study in general: Zero-insertion results could be subject to partial confounding by invariant MAIT and iNKT cells. Models came in too low on out-of-frame TCR alpha sharing in monozygotic twins. Among beta out-of-frame sequences, excess sharing between twins appeared weaker.

Concerning this clonotype: The antigen remains undetermined.

Germline V gene lookup returns CDR1 LNHNV and CDR2 YYDKDF (reference sequence). This CDR3 has 12 residues. Trimming at V came to 3 bases and at J to 7 bases, leaving 0 bases not matched to a gene. A universal primer site was added by template switching, and unique molecular identifiers were carried by the cDNA. TCRdb called the 5' RACE reads again in MiXCR, with one record for every CDR3 protein. The repertoire holds more than 1.5 million distinct CDR3 sequences, with 25% to 35% as singletons. Sequenced: cord blood. The gene calls are TRBV15 and TRBJ2-1, with 7 nucleotides matching TRBD1. This receptor was obtained from a newborn girl in good health. CDR3 protein: CATSRTGNEQFF. CDR3 bases: TGTGCCACCAGCAGGACAGGGAATGAGCAGTTCTTC.